This T cell receptor (beta chain) was identified in a study of shared clonotypes between healthy human individuals (TCRdb year 2020). A note on the overall study: The cohort comprised two women and a few men aged 18 to 49 years. For each donor, three plates each were used for CD4 naive and CD4 memory, two plates were used for CD8 naive, and one plate was used for CD8 memory. The study deeply sequenced blood TCR repertoires of about 5 healthy adults to estimate repertoire size and the extent of clonotype sharing between individuals. Libraries were prepared and TCR repertoires were sequenced by different laboratories using diverse techniques, in order to increase sequencing depth and limit assay-specific biases. Leukapheresis yielded between about 0.8 and 9.5 billion PBMCs per donor.

The CDR3 contains 15 residues, cysteine and phenylalanine counted. The entry retains the CDR3 DNA only, 45 bases that are in frame from base 1. From V the trimming removes 8 bases and from J it removes 4 bases, while the gene matches leave 10 bases of the junction unaccounted for. From the germline V gene, CDR1 is MNHEY and CDR2 is SVGAGI. TCR CDR3 regions were amplified from genomic DNA by multiplex PCR using the deep immunoSEQ assay. For each cell subset, the extracted genomic DNA was distributed evenly across all wells of several immunoSEQ 96-well plates, and each plate served as one replicate. Each replicate PCR for sorted subsets received approximately 200 ng genomic DNA, equal to about 29,000 T cell genomes. Purified libraries were measured with a Qubit 3.0 fluorometer, size-checked on a Bioanalyzer 2100, and measured again with the KAPA Library Quantification kit. Every immunoSEQ 96-well plate was sequenced on a dedicated single-read 150-cycle Illumina NextSeq 550 flow cell. On the authors' methods: The immunoSEQ output contained only junctional sequences without quality scores, so filtering could not match that applied to full-length reads. To assign V/J genes and CDR3, sequences were annotated against IMGT germline references using PyIR, a Python wrapper for IgBLAST v1.9. Reads were removed for weak V/J assignments (E-value above 1e-6), missing CDR3, stop codons, out-of-frame junctions, or ambiguous translated residues. V3J clonotypes were defined by identical inferred V gene, J gene, and CDR3 amino acid sequence. To compute the percentage overlap between repertoires, the number of shared unique clonotypes was divided by the size of the smaller repertoire. RTK rarefaction, the Chao1 estimator, and Recon v2.1 estimates of unobserved clonotypes were used to assess repertoire richness. For all TCRbeta clonotypes obtained by the gDNA method from four donors, generation probabilities were computed with OLGA. The source is immuneACCESS, and TCRdb retained only in-frame sequences with V and J called. Part of the clones is not carried over; for the studies checked, unresolved V genes explain less than half of this, and the remainder is unexplained. V and J calls and clone size follow that table, whereas D and trimming were derived from the DNA. This sample holds about 2 million clones; around 96% were observed only once. The top ten clones comprise 0.85% to 1.2% of the sample.

CD8 naive samples consisted of CD45RO-negative cells that were positively selected for CCR7, yielding a CD45RA+CCR7+ population without TemRA cells. The donors were healthy, HIV-negative adults who had no recently reported acute infections or vaccinations. Every donor was a Caucasian adult living in Nashville, Tennessee, USA. After blood collection by leukapheresis, PBMCs were isolated using Ficoll-Histopaque density gradient centrifugation and then cryopreserved in the vapor phase of liquid nitrogen. Analytical flow cytometry was used to check the purity and quantity of each magnetically sorted T cell population. Each sorted fraction had its genomic DNA isolated and then quantified by UV absorbance on a Nanodrop 2000c. On this clone itself: Its binding antigen is unknown. The record has no base qualities; no much larger clone is one base away.

Beyond this particular receptor, the publication reports: Pairwise subsampling led to the expectation that sequencing depth would affect the degree of clonotype sharing among donors. Because the study included only a small number of donors, the genetic and exposure-history diversity represented was limited. Compared with non-shared clonotypes, the clonotypes found in all four sorted-subset donors had higher generation probabilities. Across four donors, roughly 5.4% of naive CD4, roughly 3.3% of naive CD8, approximately 2.5% of memory CD4, and 0.4% of memory CD8 clonotypes were shared. Sampling was restricted to blood, and TCR repertoires in tissues likely differ from the TCR repertoires found in blood. Even with the large sequencing depth, rarefaction of the sorted-subset datasets indicated that sequencing was incomplete. Naive subsets generally had larger estimated clonotype richness than memory subsets.

This sequence uses TRBV6-5 and TRBJ2-1; 8 of the junction bases match TRBD2. The source is a young man in good health. The sequenced material came from naive CD8+ T cells sorted from blood. In the paper's terms, the cell subset or site label means: CD45RA+CCR7+. In nucleotide form, the sequence is TGTGCCAGCCGGATGAGCGGGAGCCCATACAATGAGCAGTTCTTC. Protein translation: CASRMSGSPYNEQFF.